This T cell receptor (beta chain) comes out of a study of T cell repertoires in cytomegalovirus infection. Looking at the study overall: Matching HLA type and CMV infection were both indicated by public TCR beta signatures.

One entry per CDR3 protein results from TCRdb running MiXCR on the reads. The table shows hundreds of thousands of distinct CDR3 sequences, with 35% to 45% occurring only once. CDR1 and CDR2 from the germline V gene are SGHAT and FQDESV (reference sequence). The CDR3 contains 12 residues. This clonotype came up a few times. Relative to the germline gene, one junction end is altered; a read error may explain this. The clonotype was recovered from a human donor in good health (CMV status not recorded). Some clones in this sample may be carry-over from other donors' samples. The specimen was PBMCs. The gene calls are TRBV11-1 and TRBJ2-1; 7 nucleotides line up with TRBD2. The CDR3 is CASSSGLELGVF. CDR3 coding DNA: TGTGCCAGCAGCTCCGGACTAGAACTTGGCGTCTTC.